These 4 T cell receptor beta chains were sequenced from one sample in a study of cytomegalovirus exposure and HLA in healthy donors. Repertoires were generated with immunoSEQ multiplex PCR, while TCRdb's copy carries only in-frame clones and drops some. The data contain roughly 150,000 clones, roughly 79% of them singletons. Sequencing used PBMCs. The receptors stem from a man aged 25-40 years in good health and CMV-seropositive.

The V gene is TRBV18, the J gene TRBJ2-7, with 7 bases that match TRBD2. Germline lookup yields CDR1 KGHSH and CDR2 LQKENI. V trimming: 5 bases; J trimming: 3 bases; junction bases outside the gene matches: 1. The CDR3 extends over 12 amino acids. This chain's CDR3 is CASSGEGYEQYF. In nucleotides, the CDR3 is TGTGCCAGCTCAGGGGAGGGCTACGAGCAGTACTTC.

The rearrangement uses TRBV2 and TRBJ1-5; 7 bases map to TRBD1. From germline, CDR1 is SNHLY and CDR2 FYNNEI. V shed 6 bases and J 0 bases; nucleotides not matched to a gene: 11. The CDR3 is 17 residues long. The CDR3 DNA is TGTGCCAGCAGCGGCAAACAGGGGCCTTATAGCAATCAGCCCCAGCATTTT. Its translation: CASSGKQGPYSNQPQHF.

V and J are TRBV10-3 and TRBJ1-2, with D tentatively TRBD1 (6 bases). CDR3 size: 13 residues. Trimming took off 10 bases at V and 2 bases at J, with 14 bases between the two ends. Germline V lookup: CDR1 ENHRY, CDR2 SYGVKD. The CDR3 here is CASQQGRNYGYTF. The CDR3 DNA follows: TGTGCCAGTCAACAGGGAAGGAACTATGGCTACACCTTC.

This clone was picked up many times. The rearrangement links TRBV12-5 to TRBJ2-1; 10 bases agree with TRBD1. The CDR3 totals 14 residues. CDR1 LGHNT and CDR2 FRNRAP come from the germline V gene. V shed 4 bases and J 9 bases; nucleotides not matched to a gene: 6. The CDR3 DNA follows: TGTGCTAGTGGTTCCGGGACAGGGGCGTTTGAGCAGTTCTTC. Translated: CASGSGTGAFEQFF.